This is a list of T cell receptor beta chains from one sample in a study of T-cell memory formation after mild COVID-19. One entry per CDR3 protein results from TCRdb running MiXCR on the 5' RACE reads. The data hold hundreds of thousands of distinct CDR3 sequences, with approximately 21% observed a single time. The material sequenced was PBMCs or a T cell subset sorted from them (not recorded which). The receptors were gathered from an adult woman who had mild COVID-19 (a few samples of this study predate the infection). Cell type and time point are not known. Each CDR3 is given with its conserved first and last residue. A D gene is named only where the DNA matches it firmly. The size entry is marked missing in some rows and otherwise reads once, few, many or a size class.

j_gene	v_gene	abundance	d_gene	CDR3aa	CDR3nt
TRBJ2-1	TRBV12-3/TRBV12-4	many	TRBD2	CASSSIAGGYNEQFF	TGTGCCAGCAGCTCGATAGCGGGGGGTTACAATGAGCAGTTCTTC
TRBJ2-2	TRBV19	-	-	CASSGHKNTGELFF	TGTGCCAGTAGTGGACACAAGAACACCGGGGAGCTGTTTTTT
TRBJ2-7	TRBV7-2	few	TRBD1	CASSLGRDRVHEQYF	TGTGCCAGCAGCTTAGGAAGGGACAGGGTCCACGAGCAGTACTTC
TRBJ1-2	TRBV29-1	few	-	CSVARGLLGGYTF	TGCAGCGTTGCCCGGGGTCTTCTAGGAGGCTACACCTTC
TRBJ2-5	TRBV24-1	few	TRBD1	CATSGATGTVQETQYF	TGTGCCACCAGTGGAGCTACCGGGACAGTACAAGAGACCCAGTACTTC
TRBJ2-7	TRBV24-1	-	-	CATSDSALEQYF	TGTGCCACCAGTGATTCCGCCCTGGAGCAGTACTTC
TRBJ2-1	TRBV5-4	-	TRBD1	CASSLEQGANEQFF	TGTGCCAGCAGCTTGGAGCAGGGGGCAAATGAGCAGTTCTTC
TRBJ2-5	TRBV20-1	-	TRBD2	CSARPRTSGSQETQYF	TGCAGTGCTAGACCCCGGACTAGCGGGAGCCAAGAGACCCAGTACTTC
TRBJ2-1	TRBV7-2	few	TRBD2	CASSFDRGSSGAYNEQFF	TGTGCCAGCAGCTTTGATCGGGGATCTAGCGGGGCCTACAATGAGCAGTTCTTC
TRBJ2-1	TRBV10-3	-	TRBD2	CSISVGLAGFEQFF	TGTTCCATCAGCGTTGGACTAGCGGGATTTGAGCAGTTCTTC
TRBJ2-1	TRBV20-1	many	-	CSAARGEDNEQFF	TGCAGTGCCGCGAGGGGGGAAGACAATGAGCAGTTCTTC
TRBJ2-1	TRBV6-2/TRBV6-3	-	TRBD1	CANSDLGQGWTSEQFF	TGTGCCAACAGCGACCTGGGACAGGGGTGGACCAGTGAGCAGTTCTTC
TRBJ1-5	TRBV15	few	-	CATSSEDLRPQHF	TGTGCCACCAGCAGCGAAGATCTTAGGCCCCAGCATTTT
TRBJ1-2	TRBV20-1	few	-	CSAFDRSTGYGYTF	TGCAGTGCTTTCGACAGGAGCACTGGGTATGGCTACACCTTC
TRBJ1-2	TRBV7-9	once	-	CASSPTEAGFNYGYTF	TGTGCCAGCAGCCCCACTGAGGCAGGTTTCAACTATGGCTACACCTTC
TRBJ2-5	TRBV4-1	-	-	CASSQDPAIETQYF	TGCGCCAGCAGCCAAGACCCAGCGATAGAGACCCAGTACTTC
TRBJ2-4	TRBV18	-	-	CASSPGTIAKNIQYF	TGTGCCAGCTCGCCCGGAACAATAGCCAAAAACATTCAGTACTTC
TRBJ2-7	TRBV21-1	once	-	CASSPDGTSYEQYF	TGTGCCAGCAGCCCAGACGGGACCTCCTACGAGCAGTACTTC
TRBJ2-1	TRBV21-1	-	-	CASSKDPNGSGNEQFF	TGTGCCAGCAGCAAAGATCCTAACGGGAGTGGCAATGAGCAGTTCTTC
TRBJ2-1	TRBV27	-	TRBD1	CASSLGQALPNEQFF	TGTGCCAGCAGTTTAGGACAGGCGCTACCCAATGAGCAGTTCTTC
TRBJ2-7	TRBV6-1	few	-	CASSEATDRYLREQYF	TGTGCCAGCAGTGAAGCTACCGACAGGTACCTACGGGAGCAGTACTTC
TRBJ2-3	TRBV7-2	few	TRBD1	CASSSQGTQYF	TGTGCCAGCAGCTCACAGGGGACGCAGTATTTT
TRBJ2-7	TRBV5-1	-	TRBD2	CASSSFVAGGPSNEQYF	TGCGCCAGCAGCTCCTTCGTCGCGGGAGGGCCTTCGAACGAGCAGTACTTC
TRBJ2-1	TRBV25-1	few	-	CASSDPVNEQFF	TGTGCCAGCAGTGACCCCGTCAATGAGCAGTTCTTC
TRBJ1-4	TRBV14	-	-	CASSQNRLGEKLFF	TGTGCCAGCAGCCAAAACAGACTGGGAGAAAAACTGTTTTTT
TRBJ2-7	TRBV20-1	-	TRBD1	CSARTGGRGGLSSYEQYF	TGCAGTGCGCGGACAGGGGGCCGTGGCGGGCTAAGCTCCTACGAGCAGTACTTC
TRBJ2-3	TRBV5-1	-	-	CASSLGQGSDTQYF	TGCGCCAGCAGCTTGGGCCAGGGGAGTGATACGCAGTATTTT
TRBJ1-2	TRBV12-3/TRBV12-4	few	-	CASSLAPELPGGYGYTF	TGTGCCAGCAGTTTAGCTCCTGAGCTGCCCGGGGGCTATGGCTACACCTTC
TRBJ1-1	TRBV15	few	-	CATQEPSTEAFF	TGTGCCACCCAAGAACCGAGTACTGAAGCTTTCTTT
TRBJ2-1	TRBV7-8	-	TRBD2	CASSSHSGRAYNEQFF	TGTGCCAGCAGCTCACATAGCGGGAGGGCGTACAATGAGCAGTTCTTC
TRBJ2-1	TRBV7-8	-	TRBD1	CASSRPSQGSSGEQFF	TGTGCCAGCAGCAGGCCCTCACAGGGGTCGTCGGGTGAGCAGTTCTTC
TRBJ2-3	TRBV9	-	TRBD1	CASSPSWDRGTDTQYF	TGTGCCAGCAGCCCAAGCTGGGACAGAGGCACAGATACGCAGTATTTT